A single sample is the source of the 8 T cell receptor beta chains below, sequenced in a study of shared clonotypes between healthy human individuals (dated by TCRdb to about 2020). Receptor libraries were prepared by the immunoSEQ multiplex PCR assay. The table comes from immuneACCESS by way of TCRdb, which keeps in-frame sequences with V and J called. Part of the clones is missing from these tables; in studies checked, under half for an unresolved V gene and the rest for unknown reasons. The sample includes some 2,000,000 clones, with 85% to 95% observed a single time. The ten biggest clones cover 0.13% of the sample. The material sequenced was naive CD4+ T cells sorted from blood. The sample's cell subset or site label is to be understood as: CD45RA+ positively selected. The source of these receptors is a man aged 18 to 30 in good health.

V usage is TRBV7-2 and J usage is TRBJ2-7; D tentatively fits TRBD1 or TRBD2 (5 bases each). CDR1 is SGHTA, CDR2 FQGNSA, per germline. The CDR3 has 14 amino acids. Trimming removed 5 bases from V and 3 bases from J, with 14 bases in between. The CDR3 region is CASSPGAAIYEQYF. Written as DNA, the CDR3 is TGTGCCAGCAGCCCCGGGGCGGCGATCTACGAGCAGTACTTC. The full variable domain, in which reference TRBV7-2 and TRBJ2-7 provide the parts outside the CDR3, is GAGVSQSPSNKVTEKGKDVELRCDPISGHTALYWYRQSLGQGLEFLIYFQGNSAPDKSGLPSDRFSAERTGGSVSTLTIQRTQQEDSAVYLCASSPGAAIYEQYFGPGTRLTVT.

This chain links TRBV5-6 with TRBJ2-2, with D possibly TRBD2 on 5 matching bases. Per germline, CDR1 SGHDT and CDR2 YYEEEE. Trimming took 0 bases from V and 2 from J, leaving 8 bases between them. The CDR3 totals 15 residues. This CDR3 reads CASSLAGVNTGELFF. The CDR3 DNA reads TGTGCCAGCAGCTTGGCCGGGGTTAACACCGGGGAGCTGTTTTTT.

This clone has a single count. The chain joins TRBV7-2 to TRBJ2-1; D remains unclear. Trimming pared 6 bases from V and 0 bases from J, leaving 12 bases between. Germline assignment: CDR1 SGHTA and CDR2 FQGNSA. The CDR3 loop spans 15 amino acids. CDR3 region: CASRQSSSSYNEQFF. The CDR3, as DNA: TGTGCCAGCAGACAAAGTTCTTCCTCCTACAATGAGCAGTTCTTC.

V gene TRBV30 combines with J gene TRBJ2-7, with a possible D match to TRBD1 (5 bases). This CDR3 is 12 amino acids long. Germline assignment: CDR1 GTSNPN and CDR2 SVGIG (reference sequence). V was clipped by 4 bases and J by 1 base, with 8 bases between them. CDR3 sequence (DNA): TGTGCCTGGAATACAGGTTCCTACGAGCAGTACTTC. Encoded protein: CAWNTGSYEQYF. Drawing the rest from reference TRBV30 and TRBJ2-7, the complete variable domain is SQTIHQWPATLVQPVGSPLSLECTVEGTSNPNLYWYRQAAGRGLQLLFYSVGIGQISSEVPQNLSASRPQDRQFILSSKKLLLSDSGFYLCAWNTGSYEQYFGPGTRLTVT.

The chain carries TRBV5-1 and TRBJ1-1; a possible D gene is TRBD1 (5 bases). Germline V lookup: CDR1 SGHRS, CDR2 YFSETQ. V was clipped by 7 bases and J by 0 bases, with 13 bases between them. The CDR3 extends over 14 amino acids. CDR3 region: CASGQGSMNTEAFF. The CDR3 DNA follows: TGCGCCAGCGGGCAGGGTTCGATGAACACTGAAGCTTTCTTT.

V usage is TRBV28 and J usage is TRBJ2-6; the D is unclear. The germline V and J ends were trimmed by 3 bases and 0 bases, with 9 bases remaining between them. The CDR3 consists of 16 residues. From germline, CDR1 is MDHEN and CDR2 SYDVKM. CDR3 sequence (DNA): TGTGCCAGCAGTTTTGACCGACCCTCTGGGGCCAACGTCCTGACTTTC. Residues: CASSFDRPSGANVLTF.

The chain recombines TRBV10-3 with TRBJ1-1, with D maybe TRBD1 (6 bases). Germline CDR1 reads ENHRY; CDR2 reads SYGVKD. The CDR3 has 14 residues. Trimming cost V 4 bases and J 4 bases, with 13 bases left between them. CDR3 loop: CAISAGGAGTEAFF. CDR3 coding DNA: TGTGCCATCAGTGCGGGGGGCGCGGGCACTGAAGCTTTCTTT.

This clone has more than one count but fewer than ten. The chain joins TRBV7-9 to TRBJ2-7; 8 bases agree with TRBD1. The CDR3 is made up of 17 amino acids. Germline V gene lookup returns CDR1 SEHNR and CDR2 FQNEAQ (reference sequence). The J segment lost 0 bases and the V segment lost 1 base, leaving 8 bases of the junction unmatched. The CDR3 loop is CASSLGGTGGFSYEQYF. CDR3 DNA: TGTGCCAGCAGCTTAGGTGGGACAGGTGGTTTCTCCTACGAGCAGTACTTC.